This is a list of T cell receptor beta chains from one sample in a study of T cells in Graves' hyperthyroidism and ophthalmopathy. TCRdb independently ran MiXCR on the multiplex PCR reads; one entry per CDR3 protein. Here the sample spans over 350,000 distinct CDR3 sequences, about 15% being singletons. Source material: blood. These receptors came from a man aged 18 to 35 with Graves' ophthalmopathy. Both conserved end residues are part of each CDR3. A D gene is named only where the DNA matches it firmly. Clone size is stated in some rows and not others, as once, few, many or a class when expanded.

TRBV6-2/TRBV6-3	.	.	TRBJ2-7	CASTKDDDLYEQYF	TGTGCCAGCACCAAGGACGATGATCTCTACGAGCAGTACTTC
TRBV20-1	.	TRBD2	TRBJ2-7	CSASLLAGGPAQYF	TGCAGTGCTAGCTTACTAGCGGGGGGGCCTGCGCAGTACTTC
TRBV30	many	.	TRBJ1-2	CAWSAKPGYGYTF	TGTGCCTGGAGCGCCAAGCCAGGCTATGGCTACACCTTC
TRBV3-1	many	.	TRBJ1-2	CASSHAYGYTF	TGTGCCAGCAGCCACGCATATGGCTACACCTTC
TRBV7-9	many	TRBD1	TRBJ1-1	CASSLDPQGPNTEAFF	TGTGCCAGCAGCTTAGACCCACAGGGGCCGAACACTGAAGCTTTCTTT
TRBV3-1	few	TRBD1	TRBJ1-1	CASSQDWDRGPTEAFF	TGTGCCAGCAGCCAAGACTGGGACAGGGGGCCCACTGAAGCTTTCTTT
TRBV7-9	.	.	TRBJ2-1	CASSPLDEQFF	TGTGCCAGCAGCCCCCTGGATGAGCAGTTCTTC
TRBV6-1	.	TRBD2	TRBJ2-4	CASSRPTSGNLAKNIQYF	TGTGCCAGCAGCCGGCCGACTAGCGGGAATCTAGCCAAAAACATTCAGTACTTC
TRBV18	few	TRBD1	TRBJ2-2	CASSPSDREAGELFF	TGTGCCAGCTCACCATCGGACAGGGAGGCCGGGGAGCTGTTTTTT
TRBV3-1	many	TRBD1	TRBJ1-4	CASSDLTGTGSEKLFF	TGTGCCAGCAGCGACCTGACCGGGACAGGGAGTGAAAAACTGTTTTTT
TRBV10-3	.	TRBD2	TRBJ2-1	CAISARTSGLNEQFF	TGTGCCATCAGTGCGCGGACTAGCGGGTTAAATGAGCAGTTCTTC
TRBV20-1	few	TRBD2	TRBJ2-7	CSAPTTQRGSSYEQYF	TGCAGTGCTCCCACCACACAGCGGGGGAGCTCCTACGAGCAGTACTTC
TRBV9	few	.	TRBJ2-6	CASTGLSSGANVLTF	TGTGCCAGCACGGGACTGTCCTCTGGGGCCAACGTCCTGACTTTC
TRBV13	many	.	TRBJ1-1	CASSTSKNTEAFF	TGTGCCAGCAGCACCTCCAAGAACACTGAAGCTTTCTTT
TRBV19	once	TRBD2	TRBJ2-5	CASSKGLAGDTQYF	TGTGCCAGTAGCAAGGGACTAGCGGGGGATACCCAGTACTTC
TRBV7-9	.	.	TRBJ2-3	CASRVGGARGTDTQYF	TGTGCCAGCAGAGTAGGGGGGGCGAGGGGAACAGATACGCAGTATTTT
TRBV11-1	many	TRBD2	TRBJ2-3	CASSFSLAGYTDTQYF	TGTGCCAGCAGCTTCTCACTAGCGGGATACACAGATACGCAGTATTTT
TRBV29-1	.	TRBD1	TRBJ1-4	CSVAGTGWEKLFF	TGCAGCGTTGCCGGGACAGGGTGGGAAAAACTGTTTTTT
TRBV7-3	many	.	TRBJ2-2	CASRSDPAGELFF	TGTGCCAGCAGATCGGACCCTGCCGGGGAGCTGTTTTTT
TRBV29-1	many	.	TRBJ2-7	CSAGVGYEQYF	TGCAGCGCAGGGGTGGGGTACGAGCAGTACTTC
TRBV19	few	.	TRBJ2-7	CASSIGRDQQYF	TGTGCCAGTAGTATAGGCCGGGACCAGCAGTACTTC
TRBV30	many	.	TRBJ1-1	CAWSQTGLNTEAFF	TGTGCCTGGAGTCAAACAGGTCTGAACACTGAAGCTTTCTTT
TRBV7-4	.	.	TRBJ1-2	CASSLAIKGVYRAYGYTF	TGTGCCAGCAGCTTAGCAATTAAAGGGGTGTACAGGGCCTATGGCTACACCTTC
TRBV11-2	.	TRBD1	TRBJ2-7	CASSFPGTGGGYEQYF	TGTGCCAGCAGCTTTCCCGGGACAGGGGGTGGGTACGAGCAGTACTTC
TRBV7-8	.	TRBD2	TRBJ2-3	CASSPRGGDPSTDTQYF	TGTGCCAGCAGCCCCCGGGGAGGGGATCCTAGCACAGATACGCAGTATTTT
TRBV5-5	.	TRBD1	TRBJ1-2	CASSRPTGGYTF	TGTGCCAGCAGCCGTCCGACAGGGGGCTACACCTTC
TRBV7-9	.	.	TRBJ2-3	CASSSRESQGDTQYF	TGTGCCAGCAGCTCCCGGGAAAGTCAAGGAGATACGCAGTATTTT
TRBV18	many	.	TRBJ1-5	CASSRGPNQPQHF	TGTGCCAGCTCACGGGGACCAAATCAGCCCCAGCATTTT
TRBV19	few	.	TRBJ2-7	CASSAKKGSEQYF	TGTGCCAGTAGTGCCAAGAAGGGATCCGAGCAGTACTTC
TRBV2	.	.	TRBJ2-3	CASSNRGGDSSTDTQYF	TGTGCCAGCAGCAACAGGGGGGGGGATTCTAGCACAGATACGCAGTATTTT
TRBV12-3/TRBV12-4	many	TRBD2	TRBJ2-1	CASRTGTSGGDPYNEQFF	TGTGCCAGCAGAACCGGGACTAGCGGGGGTGACCCCTACAATGAGCAGTTCTTC
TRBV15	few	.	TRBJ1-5	CATSRDRSRGQPQHF	TGTGCCACCAGCAGAGATCGCTCCCGGGGGCAGCCCCAGCATTTT
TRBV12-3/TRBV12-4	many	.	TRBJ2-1	CASSTGNYNEQFF	TGTGCCAGCTCCACGGGAAACTACAATGAGCAGTTCTTC